One sample yielded the 24 T cell receptor beta chains listed below, sequenced in a study of cytomegalovirus exposure and HLA in healthy donors. Vbeta (60) and Jbeta (13) primers were used in the PCR. Produced via immunoSEQ multiplex PCR; TCRdb's table is partial and in-frame only. The repertoire holds around 150,000 clones, with roughly three quarters as singletons. The sample taken for sequencing was PBMCs. These receptors were taken from a man in his late teens or twenties in good health and CMV-seronegative.

The V gene is TRBV19, the J gene TRBJ1-1, with D unresolved. Germline CDR1 reads LNHDA; CDR2 reads SQIVND (reference sequence). V shed 5 bases and J shed 1 base, with 5 bases lying between them. The CDR3 covers 12 residues. The DNA for the CDR3 is TGTGCCAGTAGTTTTAGGAACACTGAAGCTTTCTTT. Translating gives CASSFRNTEAFF.

The chain joins TRBV2 to TRBJ2-6, with 7 bases lining up with TRBD1. Per the germline V gene, CDR1 is SNHLY and CDR2 is FYNNEI. The V and J ends lost 4 bases and 0 bases, in that order; junction bases with no gene match: 12. This CDR3 has 19 amino acids. The CDR3 DNA reads TGTGCCAGCAGTGGGGGTCTCGGGACAGCAAACTCTGGGGCCAACGTCCTGACTTTC. This encodes CASSGGLGTANSGANVLTF.

This sequence joins TRBV4-1 and TRBJ1-4, with D possibly matching TRBD1 (5 bases). V was clipped by 1 base and J by 4 bases, with 7 bases between them. The CDR3 has 14 residues. CDR1 MGHRA and CDR2 YSYEKL come from the germline V gene. For the CDR3, the DNA is TGCGCCAGCAGCCAAGTGGGGGGTAATGAAAAACTGTTTTTT. Translated: CASSQVGGNEKLFF.

This chain joins TRBV27 and TRBJ2-1; tentatively, D is TRBD2 (5 bases). The CDR3 extends over 14 amino acids. Per the germline V gene, CDR1 is MNHEY and CDR2 is SMNVEV (reference sequence). V lost 5 bases to trimming and J lost 5 bases, with 13 bases between them. The CDR3 spells CASSPRLLDNEQFF. The CDR3 DNA reads TGTGCCAGCAGTCCCCGCCTACTAGACAATGAGCAGTTCTTC.

The rearrangement links TRBV5-4 to TRBJ1-2, with 7 bases that match TRBD1. Germline-derived CDR1 and CDR2 are SGHNT and YYREEE (reference sequence). The trim removed 3 bases at V and 3 bases at J, leaving 8 bases unmatched. This CDR3 is built from 15 residues. The CDR3 bases are TGTGCCAGCAGCTATCGACAGGGTGGGGACTATGGCTACACCTTC. It is translated as CASSYRQGGDYGYTF.

This clone was seen a few times. The chain recombines TRBV28 with TRBJ2-1; TRBD1 matches 9 bases. The CDR3 covers 16 residues. The ends lost 5 bases at V and 4 bases at J; junction bases unmatched: 9. Germline V gene sequence: CDR1 MDHEN, CDR2 SYDVKM. The CDR3 nucleotides read TGTGCCAGCAGTGTTACCGGGACAGGGAAATACAATGAGCAGTTCTTC. This translates into CASSVTGTGKYNEQFF.

The J gene is TRBJ2-3, the V gene TRBV2; 7 nucleotides line up with TRBD1. This CDR3 is built from 14 residues. Per germline, CDR1 SNHLY and CDR2 FYNNEI. Losses at the gene ends were 9 bases for V and 2 bases for J; bases not matched to a gene: 8. CDR3 protein: CARGGRAYTDTQYF. The CDR3 nucleotides are TGTGCCAGAGGGGGCAGGGCTTACACAGATACGCAGTATTTT.

This clone was seen a few times. DNA for the CDR3: TGTGCCATCAGCCCTAGCGGGGGGCTCAATGAGCAGTTCTTC. It specifies CAISPSGGLNEQFF. The chain couples TRBV10-3 to TRBJ2-1; 11 bases agree with TRBD2. J was trimmed by 6 bases and V by 6 bases; bases with no gene match: 4. The CDR3 loop spans 14 amino acids. The germline CDR1 and CDR2 sequences are ENHRY and SYGVKD.

The table lists this clone with a few counts. V is TRBV27 and J is TRBJ1-2; possible D gene TRBD1, 6 bases. The germline V gene encodes CDR1 MNHEY and CDR2 SMNVEV (reference sequence). Trimming took 5 bases from V and 2 from J, leaving 9 bases between them. This CDR3 is built from 13 residues. CDR3 DNA: TGTGCCAGCAGTGGCAGGGGAAACTATGGCTACACCTTC. Its translation: CASSGRGNYGYTF.

The chain carries TRBV13 and TRBJ2-7; 9 nucleotides align to TRBD1. After removal of 4 bases from V and 2 bases from J, the junction contained 3 bases not matched to a gene. The CDR3 extends over 14 amino acids. Germline V CDR1 and CDR2: PRHDT, FYEKMQ (reference sequence). The CDR3 loop reads CASSWGTGTYEQYF. As DNA, the CDR3 is TGTGCCAGCAGCTGGGGGACAGGGACCTACGAGCAGTACTTC.

With respect to this clone: The same CDR3 can be traced to other DNA sequences in this sample. The gene calls are TRBV18 and TRBJ2-5; 9 bases are a match to TRBD1. Looked up from germline, CDR1 is KGHSH and CDR2 is LQKENI. After removal of 6 bases from V and 4 bases from J, the junction contained 3 bases not matched to a gene. This CDR3 is 13 amino acids long. CDR3 in DNA: TGTGCCAGCTCGACGGGACAGGGAGAGACCCAGTACTTC. This gives the protein CASSTGQGETQYF.

This clone turned up a few times. V usage is TRBV7-6 and J usage is TRBJ1-1; TRBD1 aligns across 7 bases. Germline CDR1 reads SGHVS; CDR2 reads FNYEAQ. CDR3 size: 15 residues. V lost 5 bases to trimming and J lost 4 bases; unmatched junction nucleotides: 10. CDR3 DNA sequence: TGTGCCAGCAGCCGCGGAGGGGGCGGAGGCACTGAAGCTTTCTTT. This codes for CASSRGGGGGTEAFF. Full variable domain (outside the CDR3, taken from reference TRBV7-6 and TRBJ1-1): GAGVSQSPRYKVTKRGQDVALRCDPISGHVSLYWYRQALGQGPEFLTYFNYEAQQDKSGLPNDRFSAERPEGSISTLTIQRTEQRDSAMYRCASSRGGGGGTEAFFGQGTRLTVV.

The chain is built from TRBV10-2 and TRBJ1-3; unclear D gene. The V and J ends lost 5 bases and 2 bases respectively, with 13 bases between them. CDR1 is WSHSY and CDR2 is SAAADI in the germline V gene. The CDR3 is made up of 15 amino acids. Here the CDR3 DNA reads TGCGCCAGCAGTCTCTCGGTGCGGGCTGGAAACACCATATATTTT. Its protein is CASSLSVRAGNTIYF.

The CDR3 DNA is TGTGCCAGCAGTGACGTTGGTCCGTCAGCGGATTCACACGGGGGGGCCTACGAGCAGTACTTC. As protein: CASSDVGPSADSHGGAYEQYF. V is TRBV6-4 and J is TRBJ2-7; 8 bases align to TRBD2. The CDR3 is made up of 21 amino acids. In germline, CDR1 is MRHNA, CDR2 SNTAGT. Trimming at V came to 2 bases and at J to 2 bases, leaving 23 bases not matched to a gene.

The genes are TRBV27 and TRBJ2-2, with D unresolved. CDR3 length: 14 residues. Germline CDR1 reads MNHEY; CDR2 reads SMNVEV (reference sequence). V lost 6 bases and J 1 base, leaving 9 bases between the germline ends. In DNA, the CDR3 is TGTGCCAGCAGATTCAGTGGGAACACCGGGGAGCTGTTTTTT. As protein: CASRFSGNTGELFF.

The chain couples TRBV11-3 to TRBJ2-1; TRBD1 matches 10 bases. The CDR3 extends over 16 amino acids. The V and J ends lost 5 bases and 9 bases, in that order; junction bases with no gene match: 13. Looked up from germline, CDR1 is SGHNT and CDR2 is YENEEA. CDR3 in amino acids: CASSQGNDRGPVEQFF. The CDR3 coding sequence is TGTGCCAGCAGCCAGGGAAACGACAGGGGGCCGGTTGAGCAGTTCTTC.

The chain couples TRBV7-8 to TRBJ1-2; 9 nucleotides line up with TRBD1. There are 15 residues in the CDR3. V was pared by 1 base and J by 7 bases, with 7 bases of the junction left unmatched. CDR1 SGHVS and CDR2 FQNEAQ come from the germline V gene. The CDR3 nucleotides are TGTGCCAGCAGCTTAGGTTCGACAGGGGGTTTTGGCTACACCTTC. It translates to CASSLGSTGGFGYTF.

The gene calls are TRBV14 and TRBJ2-4; 7 nucleotides agree with TRBD1. Looked up from germline, CDR1 is SGHDN and CDR2 is FVKESK. With 3 bases clipped from V and 8 bases from J, the junction kept 7 bases outside the gene matches. The CDR3 is made up of 14 amino acids. DNA of the CDR3: TGTGCCAGCAGCCAGGGAAGTACAGGGGACATTCAGTACTTC. As protein: CASSQGSTGDIQYF.

This rearrangement joins TRBV7-6 to TRBJ2-1; TRBD1 is a possible D gene (6 bases). The germline CDR1 and CDR2 sequences are SGHVS and FNYEAQ. CDR3 length: 15 residues. The V gene lost 6 bases and the J gene lost 6 bases, with 18 bases spanning the gap. The CDR3, as DNA: TGTGCCAGCAGACCCCTAGGGGGACGGATCAATGAGCAGTTCTTC. Its translation is CASRPLGGRINEQFF. The whole variable domain, remainder taken from reference TRBV7-6 and TRBJ2-1, is GAGVSQSPRYKVTKRGQDVALRCDPISGHVSLYWYRQALGQGPEFLTYFNYEAQQDKSGLPNDRFSAERPEGSISTLTIQRTEQRDSAMYRCASRPLGGRINEQFFGPGTRLTVL.

Here the CDR3 DNA reads TGTGCCAGCACTCGGGGGGGGGCTCACCAGGGGGAGCAGTACTTC. The encoded protein is CASTRGGAHQGEQYF. The V gene is TRBV28, the J gene TRBJ2-7; TRBD2 matches at 8 bases. V was clipped by 7 bases and J by 7 bases; unmatched bases: 15. From germline, CDR1 is MDHEN and CDR2 SYDVKM. The CDR3 has 15 amino acids.

This chain connects TRBV7-3 to TRBJ2-3; D unclear. V lost 2 bases and J lost 4, with 4 bases in between. This CDR3 spans 12 amino acids. Germline V gene lookup returns CDR1 SGHTA and CDR2 FQGTGA. CDR3 coding DNA: TGTGCCAGCAGCTTAGTAGCAGATACGCAGTATTTT. Protein product: CASSLVADTQYF.

This chain joins TRBV27 and TRBJ2-3; perhaps TRBD2 as D (7 bases). CDR3 length: 14 amino acids. Germline V gives CDR1 MNHEY, CDR2 SMNVEV (reference sequence). The V end lost 5 bases, the J end lost 0 bases, and 9 bases lay between the germline ends. The CDR3 DNA sequence: TGTGCCAGCAGTGAGGGGGGGAGCACAGATACGCAGTATTTT. The encoded protein is CASSEGGSTDTQYF.

The CDR3 DNA follows: TGCGCCAGCAGCCAAGGAGGACTAGCGGGGAACACAGATACGCAGTATTTT. Amino acids: CASSQGGLAGNTDTQYF. The chain couples TRBV4-1 to TRBJ2-3; 12 bases line up with TRBD2. The CDR3 is 17 amino acids. With 1 base clipped from V and 2 bases from J, the junction kept 4 bases outside the gene matches. The germline gives CDR1 MGHRA, CDR2 YSYEKL.

V is TRBV14 and J is TRBJ2-7; D may be TRBD2 (6 bases). This CDR3 is 14 amino acids long. V lost 5 bases, J lost 3 bases, and 14 bases lay in between. Germline V gene data show CDR1 as SGHDN and CDR2 as FVKESK. This chain's CDR3 is CASSSLAGGYEQYF. Written as DNA, the CDR3 is TGTGCCAGCAGCTCGCTAGCCGGGGGCTACGAGCAGTACTTC.